The 3 T cell receptor beta chains reported below all come from one sample, sequenced in a study of control samples from healthy donors and cancer patients. The protocol was immunoSEQ multiplex PCR, while the TCRdb copy is restricted to in-frame clones and leaves out a portion. The sample holds 120,000 or so clones; roughly 92% are singletons and the top ten take approximately 0.58%. Sequencing was done on a sample of PBMCs. The receptor source for this set is an elderly man with head and neck cancer.

The V call is TRBV12-3 or TRBV12-4, the J call TRBJ2-3; D is ambiguous. CDR3 size: 13 residues. V lost 5 bases to trimming and J lost 6 bases, with 12 bases between them. CDR3 DNA: TGTGCCAGCAGTGAAGTTTTTACCGATACGCAGTATTTT. It yields the protein CASSEVFTDTQYF.

The rearrangement links TRBV9 to TRBJ2-3; the match to TRBD1 covers 7 bases. Trimming removed 4 bases from V and 12 bases from J; junction bases left unmatched: 8. From germline, CDR1 is SGDLS and CDR2 YYNGEE. There are 12 residues in the CDR3. The DNA for the CDR3 is TGTGCCAGCAGCCCTAACAGGGGTCGACAGTATTTT. Amino acids: CASSPNRGRQYF.

About this clone itself: Mismatch with germline at one junction end may stem from a read error. J is TRBJ2-7 and V is TRBV30; weak D call: TRBD1 (6 bases). The CDR3 length is 16 residues. From germline, CDR1 is GTSNPN and CDR2 SVGIG (reference sequence). In nucleotides, the CDR3 is TGTGCCCGGAGACAGGTGGTAGGAAGATCTGCCTACGAGCAGTACTTC. Encoded protein: CARRQVVGRSAYEQYF.